This TCR beta chain is drawn from a study of T-cell reconstitution after alpha-beta-depleted transplantation in children. For TCRbeta, the library was prepared with unique molecular identifiers. TCRdb processed the PCR reads anew with MiXCR; each CDR3 protein has one entry. Of about 340,000 distinct CDR3 sequences detected, about an eighth appear once; the ten largest clones hold over 3.5%. Germline values: CDR1 SGHKS, CDR2 YYEKEE (reference sequence). Trimming cost V 2 bases and J 2 bases, with 11 bases left between them. This CDR3 spans 14 amino acids. Many counts were recorded for this clonotype. The chain recombines TRBV5-5 with TRBJ2-7; perhaps TRBD2 as D (6 bases). Sequenced here: PBMCs, sampled from the stem cell graft. The clonotype originates from a human donor who donated a stem cell graft to a child with Fanconi anemia. CDR3 amino acids: CASSFIGGPYEQYF. The CDR3 DNA reads as TGTGCCAGCAGCTTCATCGGGGGACCCTACGAGCAGTACTTC.